Below are 20 T cell receptor beta chains sequenced from a single sample in a study of blood T cell repertoires in COVID-19. Profiled with immunoSEQ multiplex PCR; TCRdb holds only in-frame clones, not every one. Among about 13,000 clones listed, almost 90% were seen once. Material: peripheral blood. The receptors shown here come from a human donor with active COVID-19. The donor label of this sample is uncertain.

The genes are TRBV5-1 and TRBJ2-5; a weak D match, TRBD2 (6 bases). V was cut by 4 bases and J by 2 bases, with 12 bases left in between. CDR3 length: 14 residues. Germline V lookup: CDR1 SGHRS, CDR2 YFSETQ. The CDR3 DNA sequence: TGCGCCAGCAGCCCCGGGGGTTCTCAAGAGACCCAGTACTTC. Its protein product is CASSPGGSQETQYF.

The rearrangement joins TRBV6-2 or TRBV6-3 to TRBJ2-7; a possible D gene is TRBD1 (6 bases). The germline V gene encodes CDR1 MNHEY and CDR2 SVGEGT. The CDR3 sequence is 17 residues long. V gave up 5 bases and J gave up 0 bases, with 20 bases separating them. CDR3 amino acids: CASSKAPWDIISYEQYF. CDR3 in DNA: TGTGCCAGCAGTAAAGCACCGTGGGACATTATCTCCTACGAGCAGTACTTC.

This clone has a single count. V usage is TRBV7-2 and J usage is TRBJ2-7; tentatively, D is TRBD2 (5 bases). Per the germline V gene, CDR1 is SGHTA and CDR2 is FQGNSA. V shed 0 bases and J shed 4 bases, with 13 bases lying between them. The CDR3 runs to 15 residues. The CDR3 region is CASSLAGGGGYEQYF. CDR3 sequence (DNA): TGTGCCAGCAGCTTAGCGGGCGGAGGTGGGTACGAGCAGTACTTC.

The sample holds one count of this clone. As DNA, the CDR3 is TGTGCCAGCGGGATTCTTGGGGGGGACTATGGCTACACCTTC. It yields the protein CASGILGGDYGYTF. The chain uses TRBV28 and TRBJ1-2; weak D call: TRBD1 (5 bases). Per germline, CDR1 MDHEN and CDR2 SYDVKM. The CDR3 sequence is 14 residues long. Trimming cost V 8 bases and J 3 bases, with 16 bases left between them.

The chain joins TRBV30 to TRBJ2-1; TRBD2 is a possible D gene (6 bases). In germline, CDR1 is GTSNPN, CDR2 SVGIG (reference sequence). Deletions cut 2 bases from V and 4 bases from J, with 9 bases between. The CDR3 sequence is 13 residues long. CDR3: CAWSHGTYNEQFF. The CDR3 nucleotides are TGTGCCTGGAGTCATGGGACTTACAATGAGCAGTTCTTC.

The chain carries TRBV19 and TRBJ2-7, with TRBD1 matching 9 bases. Germline V lookup: CDR1 LNHDA, CDR2 SQIVND (reference sequence). After removal of 5 bases from V and 5 bases from J, the junction contained 7 bases not matched to a gene. The CDR3 consists of 14 residues. CDR3 amino acids: CASSGGTGHHEQYF. The CDR3 DNA reads TGTGCCAGTAGTGGGGGGACAGGGCATCACGAGCAGTACTTC.

This clone was found a few times. The chain couples TRBV4-3 to TRBJ1-1; no definite D call. The germline gives CDR1 LGHNA, CDR2 YSLEER. This CDR3 is 13 amino acids long. The V end was cut by 8 bases, the J end by 1 base, with 11 bases between. CDR3 DNA: TGCGCCAGCGCCCGCTATCGGAACACTGAAGCTTTCTTT. Protein sequence: CASARYRNTEAFF.

The chain has TRBV4-1 and TRBJ1-3, with D unclear. CDR3 length: 15 amino acids. The V end was cut by 2 bases, the J end by 0 bases, with 8 bases between. Germline CDR1 is MGHRA and CDR2 is YSYEKL. The CDR3 reads CASSQPRSSGNTIYF. In nucleotides, the CDR3 is TGCGCCAGCAGCCAACCCCGGTCCTCTGGAAACACCATATATTTT.

The chain is built from TRBV20-1 and TRBJ2-1; 7 bases are a match to TRBD1. CDR1 is DFQATT, CDR2 SNEGSKA, per germline (reference sequence). This CDR3 is built from 11 residues. Trimming took 3 bases from V and 14 from J; bases not matched to a gene: 7. The CDR3 bases are TGCAGTGCTAGGGACAGGTTGCAGGAGTTCTTC. It yields the protein CSARDRLQEFF.

This chain connects TRBV6-5 to TRBJ1-6, with TRBD1 matching over 7 bases. Germline CDR1 is MNHEY and CDR2 is SVGAGI. This CDR3 has 14 amino acids. J lost 7 bases, V lost 5 bases, and 5 bases had no gene match. Here the CDR3 DNA reads TGTGCCAGCAGTATGACAGGGAAGAATTCACCCCTCCACTTT. Translating it yields CASSMTGKNSPLHF.

This chain connects TRBV5-5 to TRBJ2-7; D perhaps matches TRBD2 (6 bases). There are 11 residues in the CDR3. The V end lost 8 bases, the J end lost 5 bases, and 11 bases lay between the germline ends. CDR1 and CDR2 from the germline V gene are SGHKS and YYEKEE (reference sequence). The CDR3 sequence is CASGGSHEQYF. CDR3 DNA sequence: TGTGCCAGTGGGGGGAGCCACGAGCAGTACTTC.

This clone was observed a single time. The CDR3 sequence is CASSSPGTGAIRQPQHF. The CDR3 DNA reads as TGTGCCAGCAGCTCCCCCGGGACAGGGGCGATTCGTCAGCCCCAGCATTTT. This chain connects TRBV5-4 to TRBJ1-5, with 10 bases identical to TRBD1. The CDR3 contains 17 residues. CDR1 SGHNT and CDR2 YYREEE come from the germline V gene (reference sequence). The trim removed 3 bases at V and 6 bases at J, leaving 12 bases unmatched.

The chain links TRBV5-1 to TRBJ1-1; 7 bases agree with TRBD1. Germline V gene sequence: CDR1 SGHRS, CDR2 YFSETQ. The CDR3 spans 14 residues. Trimming at V came to 7 bases and at J to 4 bases, leaving 10 bases not matched to a gene. The CDR3 spells CASRYRGFGTEAFF. CDR3 in DNA: TGCGCCAGCCGATACAGGGGTTTCGGCACTGAAGCTTTCTTT. Combining the CDR3 with reference TRBV5-1 and TRBJ1-1 gives the whole variable domain KAGVTQTPRYLIKTRGQQVTLSCSPISGHRSVSWYQQTPGQGLQFLFEYFSETQRNKGNFPGRFSGRQFSNSRSEMNVSTLELGDSALYLCASRYRGFGTEAFFGQGTRLTVV.

This clone was seen a single time. The rearrangement links TRBV28 to TRBJ2-5; 9 positions agree with TRBD1. Germline V CDR1 and CDR2: MDHEN, SYDVKM. The CDR3 has 14 amino acids. With V trimmed by 8 bases and J by 2 bases, 6 bases remained unmatched. CDR3 protein: CASRIGQGQETQYF. The CDR3, as DNA: TGTGCCAGCCGAATAGGACAGGGGCAAGAGACCCAGTACTTC.

This clone turned up a few times. This chain uses TRBV2 with TRBJ2-5; TRBD2 agrees at 9 bases. This CDR3 is 15 amino acids long. The V gene end was trimmed by 3 bases and the J gene end by 4 bases; junction bases not matched to a gene: 6. Germline V gene data show CDR1 as SNHLY and CDR2 as FYNNEI. CDR3 protein: CASSELAGMAETQYF. CDR3 DNA: TGTGCCAGCAGTGAGCTAGCGGGGATGGCAGAGACCCAGTACTTC. The full variable domain, completed using reference TRBV2 and TRBJ2-5, is EPEVTQTPSHQVTQMGQEVILRCVPISNHLYFYWYRQILGQKVEFLVSFYNNEISEKSEIFDDQFSVERPDGSNFTLKIRSTKLEDSAMYFCASSELAGMAETQYFGPGTRLLVL.

This clone was detected once. This rearrangement joins TRBV5-6 to TRBJ2-5; 8 bases are a match to TRBD2. Germline CDR1 is SGHDT and CDR2 is YYEEEE. This CDR3 is built from 13 residues. The trim removed 2 bases at V and 4 bases at J, leaving 1 base unmatched. The DNA of the CDR3 is TGTGCCAGCAGCTTTGCGGGGGGAGAGACCCAGTACTTC. It translates to CASSFAGGETQYF.

The chain uses TRBV6-1 and TRBJ2-7, with 7 bases matching TRBD1. Per germline, CDR1 MNHNS and CDR2 SASEGT. The CDR3 has 16 amino acids. The trim removed 0 bases at V and 3 bases at J, leaving 8 bases unmatched. CDR3 sequence reads: CASSEAGQAGRYEQYF. In nucleotides, the CDR3 is TGTGCCAGCAGTGAAGCCGGACAGGCTGGACGCTACGAGCAGTACTTC.

V and J are TRBV6-5 and TRBJ1-6; a possible D gene is TRBD1 (5 bases). Germline CDR1 reads MNHEY; CDR2 reads SVGAGI. This CDR3 region has 15 residues. V was shortened by 6 bases and J by 5 bases, with 14 bases between the two germline ends. CDR3 coding DNA: TGTGCCAGCAGGGCCCAAATCAGGGATAATTCACCCCTCCACTTT. This gives the protein CASRAQIRDNSPLHF.

The chain links TRBV11-2 to TRBJ2-1, with a possible D match to TRBD2 (6 bases). Trimming removed 0 bases from V and 7 bases from J, with 13 bases in between. This CDR3 has 15 residues. From germline, CDR1 is SGHAT and CDR2 FQNNGV. This CDR3 reads CASSLDSSGRNEQFF. CDR3 DNA sequence: TGTGCCAGCAGCTTAGATTCGTCAGGGAGGAATGAGCAGTTCTTC.

The rearrangement joins TRBV7-3 to TRBJ2-1; TRBD2 is a possible D gene (6 bases). CDR3 length: 17 amino acids. Germline-derived CDR1 and CDR2 are SGHTA and FQGTGA. V was shortened by 1 base and J by 10 bases, with 23 bases between the two germline ends. The CDR3 bases are TGTGCCAGCAGCTTAAATGCCCCTAGCGCGGACCTAGGAGAGCAGTTCTTC. Translating it yields CASSLNAPSADLGEQFF.